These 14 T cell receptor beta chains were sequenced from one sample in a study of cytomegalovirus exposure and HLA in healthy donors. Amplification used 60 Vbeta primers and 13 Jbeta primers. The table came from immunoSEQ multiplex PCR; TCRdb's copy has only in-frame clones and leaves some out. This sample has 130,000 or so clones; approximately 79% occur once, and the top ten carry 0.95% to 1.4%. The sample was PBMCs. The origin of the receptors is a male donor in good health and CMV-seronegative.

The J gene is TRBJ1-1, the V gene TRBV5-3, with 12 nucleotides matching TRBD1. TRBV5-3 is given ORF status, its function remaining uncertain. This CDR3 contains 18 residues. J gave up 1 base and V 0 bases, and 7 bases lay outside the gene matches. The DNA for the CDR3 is TGTGCCAGAAGCTTGGAGGGGGGACAGGGGGCCGAGAACACTGAAGCTTTCTTT. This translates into CARSLEGGQGAENTEAFF.

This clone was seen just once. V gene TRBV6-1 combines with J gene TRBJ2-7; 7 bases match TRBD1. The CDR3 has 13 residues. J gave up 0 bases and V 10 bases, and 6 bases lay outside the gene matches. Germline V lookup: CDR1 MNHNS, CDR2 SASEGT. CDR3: CATSDRHSYEQYF. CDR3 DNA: TGTGCCACCTCGGACAGGCACTCCTACGAGCAGTACTTC.

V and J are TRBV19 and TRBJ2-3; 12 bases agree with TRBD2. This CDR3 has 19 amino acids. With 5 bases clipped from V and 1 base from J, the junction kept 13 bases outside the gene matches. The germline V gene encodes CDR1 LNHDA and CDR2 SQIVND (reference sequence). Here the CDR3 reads CASSSPSGGAGIRTDTQYF. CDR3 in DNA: TGTGCCAGTAGTTCCCCTAGCGGGGGGGCCGGGATCCGCACAGATACGCAGTATTTT.

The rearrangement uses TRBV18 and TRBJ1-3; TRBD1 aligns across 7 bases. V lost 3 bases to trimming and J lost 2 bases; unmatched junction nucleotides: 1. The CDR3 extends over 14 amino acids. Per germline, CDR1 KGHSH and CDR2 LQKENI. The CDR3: CASSPDRAGNTIYF. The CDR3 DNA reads TGTGCCAGCTCACCTGACAGGGCTGGAAACACCATATATTTT.

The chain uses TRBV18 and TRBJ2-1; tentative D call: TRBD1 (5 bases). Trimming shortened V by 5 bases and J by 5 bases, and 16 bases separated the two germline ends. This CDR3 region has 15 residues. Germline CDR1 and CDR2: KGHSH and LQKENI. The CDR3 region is CASSSITTDHNEQFF. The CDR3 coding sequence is TGTGCCAGCTCATCGATTACGACAGACCACAATGAGCAGTTCTTC. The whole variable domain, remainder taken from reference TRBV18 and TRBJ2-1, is NAGVMQNPRHLVRRRGQEARLRCSPMKGHSHVYWYRQLPEEGLKFMVYLQKENIIDESGMPKERFSAEFPKEGPSILRIQQVVRGDSAAYFCASSSITTDHNEQFFGPGTRLTVL.

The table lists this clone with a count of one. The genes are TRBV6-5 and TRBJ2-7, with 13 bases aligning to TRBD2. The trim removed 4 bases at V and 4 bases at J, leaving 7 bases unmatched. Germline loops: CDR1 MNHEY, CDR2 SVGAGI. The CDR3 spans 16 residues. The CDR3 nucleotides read TGTGCCAGCAGTTCCAGACTAGCGGGGGGTATATACGAGCAGTACTTC. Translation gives CASSSRLAGGIYEQYF.

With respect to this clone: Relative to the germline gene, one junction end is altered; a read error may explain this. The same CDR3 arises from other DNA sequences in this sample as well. The DNA of the CDR3 is TGCGCCAGCAGCTTGGCTGGGGCCTCGAACACTGAAGCTTTCTTC. Translated: CASSLAGASNTEAFF. The chain joins TRBV5-1 to TRBJ1-1; possible D gene TRBD1, 5 bases. Germline V gene lookup returns CDR1 SGHRS and CDR2 YFSETQ. The CDR3 is made up of 15 amino acids.

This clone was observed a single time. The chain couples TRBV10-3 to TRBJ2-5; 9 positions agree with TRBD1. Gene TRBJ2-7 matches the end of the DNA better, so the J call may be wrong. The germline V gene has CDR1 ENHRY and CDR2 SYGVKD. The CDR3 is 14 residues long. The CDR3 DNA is TGTGCCATCAGATCGGGACAGGGTGACCACGAGCAGTACTTC. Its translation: CAIRSGQGDHEQYF.

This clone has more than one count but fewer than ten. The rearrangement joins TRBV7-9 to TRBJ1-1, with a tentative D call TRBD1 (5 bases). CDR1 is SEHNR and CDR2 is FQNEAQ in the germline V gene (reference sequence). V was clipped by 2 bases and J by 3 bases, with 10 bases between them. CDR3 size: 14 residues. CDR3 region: CASSLPLTDTEAFF. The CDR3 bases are TGTGCCAGCAGCTTACCCTTGACAGACACTGAAGCTTTCTTT.

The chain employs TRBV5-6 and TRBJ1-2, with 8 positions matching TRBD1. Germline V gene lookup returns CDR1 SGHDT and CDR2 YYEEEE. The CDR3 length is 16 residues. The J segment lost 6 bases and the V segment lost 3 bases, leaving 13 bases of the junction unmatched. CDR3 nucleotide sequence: TGTGCCAGCAGCTACCGACAGGGGCGTTCGAAGGATGGCTACACCTTC. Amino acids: CASSYRQGRSKDGYTF.

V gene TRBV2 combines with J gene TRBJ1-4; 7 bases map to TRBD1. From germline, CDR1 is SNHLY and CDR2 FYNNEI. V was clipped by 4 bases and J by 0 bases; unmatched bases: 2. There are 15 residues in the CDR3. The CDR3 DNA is TGTGCCAGCAGTGCCGGGACAGCAACTAATGAAAAACTGTTTTTT. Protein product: CASSAGTATNEKLFF.

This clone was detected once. This chain's CDR3 is CASSFPGQGGPKNIQYF. Here the CDR3 DNA reads TGTGCCAGCAGCTTCCCCGGACAGGGAGGGCCCAAAAACATTCAGTACTTC. The chain combines TRBV21-1 with TRBJ2-4; the table's D call of TRBD1 was not tested on the DNA. TRBV21-1 represents a pseudogene. The CDR3 has 17 residues.

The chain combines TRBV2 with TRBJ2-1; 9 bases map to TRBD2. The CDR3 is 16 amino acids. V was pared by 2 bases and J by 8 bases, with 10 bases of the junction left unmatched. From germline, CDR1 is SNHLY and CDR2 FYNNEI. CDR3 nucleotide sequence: TGTGCCAGCAGTGAATCCCCAGCGGGGGGTGTGTATGAGCAGTTCTTC. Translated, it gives CASSESPAGGVYEQFF.

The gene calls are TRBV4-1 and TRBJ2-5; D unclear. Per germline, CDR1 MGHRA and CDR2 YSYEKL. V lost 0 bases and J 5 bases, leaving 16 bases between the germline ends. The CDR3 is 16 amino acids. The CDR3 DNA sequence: TGCGCCAGCAGCCAAGAACGGGTCGGCACCGTGGAGACCCAGTACTTC. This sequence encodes CASSQERVGTVETQYF.